This section outlines one T cell receptor (beta chain) sequence together with its context. The antigen is unknown. These data belong to a study of immune evolution from preneoplasia to lung adenocarcinoma. Background on the study: HLA loss of heterozygosity: roughly 6.4% AIS, less than 18% MIA, over 25% ADC, none AAH.

Overall study results and limits: Highest clonality occurred in KRAS-mutant, not EGFR-mutant or double wild-type, nodules.

Only in-frame clones appear in the TCRdb table, and some are missing; sequencing was by immunoSEQ multiplex PCR. The table has some 9,900 clones, around 78% seen once. V gave up 5 bases and J gave up 7 bases, with 14 bases separating them. The CDR3 is 13 residues long. The V gene's germline CDR1 is GTSNPN and CDR2 SVGIG (reference sequence). Each case's diagnosis was confirmed by two pathologists on H&E. After pathologic assessment, macro-dissection selected premalignant or tumor cells for extraction. Sequencing was done on a sample of FFPE minimally invasive lung adenocarcinoma tissue. The chain has TRBV30 and TRBJ1-4; D is perhaps TRBD1 (6 bases). The clonotype originates from a person aged 70 to 85 with lung adenocarcinoma. The CDR3 DNA sequence: TGTGCCTGGGCGAGGGGCAGGGGTGAAAAACTGTTTTTT. Amino acid sequence: CAWARGRGEKLFF.